These 21 T cell receptor beta chains were all obtained from the same sample, sequenced in a study of blood T cells in healthy people across ages (dated by TCRdb to 2014 to 2015). The receptor library was made with 5' RACE. Sequenced using an Illumina HiSeq 2500. The second PCR ran for about 6 to 12 cycles and used a J-beta primer mix along with a sample-barcoded 5' primer. TCRdb reworked the public reads: Q25 trimming with fastp, MiXCR clone assembly, productive beta chains retained. Rows merge per CDR3 protein into single entries with the most common DNA and genes. Present in this sample are about 1.4 million distinct CDR3 sequences, around 59% of which were seen just once. The leading ten clones occupy over 6.5% of the sample. Sequencing was done on a sample of blood. The receptors were sampled from a man aged 18 to 30 in good health.

This clonotype was observed once. The genes are TRBV4-1 and TRBJ2-5; D gene unclear. The better agreement between TRBJ2-4 and the DNA end casts doubt on the J call. Germline values: CDR1 MGHRA, CDR2 YSYEKL. The CDR3 spans 17 residues. Written as DNA, the CDR3 is TGCGCCAGCAGCCAATTTACCGGACGAATAGCCAAAAACATTCAGTACTTC. As protein: CASSQFTGRIAKNIQYF.

This clonotype was found many times. The chain is built from TRBV2 and TRBJ2-5, with TRBD2 matching 10 bases. V shed 5 bases, J shed 0 bases, and the junction held 3 bases outside the gene matches. Germline lookup yields CDR1 SNHLY and CDR2 FYNNEI. There are 15 residues in the CDR3. The CDR3 bases are TGTGCCAGCAGTTCTGGACTAGCGGACCAAGAGACCCAGTACTTC. Translating gives CASSSGLADQETQYF.

In this sample, this clonotype turned up a few times. The chain has TRBV7-2 and TRBJ2-7; D may be TRBD1 (5 bases). The ends were cut back, 7 bases at V and 6 bases at J, with 16 bases in the middle. The germline gives CDR1 SGHTA, CDR2 FQGNSA. The CDR3 runs 13 residues. The CDR3 is CASTPRGTLEQYF. The CDR3 DNA is TGTGCCAGCACCCCTAGGGGTACACTCGAGCAGTACTTC.

The chain employs TRBV11-2 and TRBJ1-4, with 7 bases lining up with TRBD1. In germline, CDR1 is SGHAT, CDR2 FQNNGV. This CDR3 has 17 amino acids. Losses at the gene ends were 3 bases for V and 6 bases for J; bases not matched to a gene: 13. CDR3 coding DNA: TGTGCCAGCAGCTTTATCGGACAGGCGTATCGAGATGAAAAACTGTTTTTT. This sequence encodes CASSFIGQAYRDEKLFF.

Only a few counts were recorded for this clonotype. The CDR3 region has the DNA TGCGCCAGCAGCGTGACACCCGACTCTGGGGCCAACGTCCTGACTTTC. It codes for CASSVTPDSGANVLTF. This sequence joins TRBV5-1 and TRBJ2-6, with D unclear. Trimming took off 4 bases at V and 0 bases at J, with 11 bases between the two ends. Germline loops: CDR1 SGHRS, CDR2 YFSETQ. This CDR3 contains 16 residues.

The V and J genes are TRBV12-3 or TRBV12-4 and TRBJ1-6, with D unclear. The V end lost 3 bases, the J end lost 7 bases, and 10 bases lay between the germline ends. The CDR3 covers 14 residues. CDR3 residues: CASSFQISNSPLHF. The CDR3 coding sequence is TGTGCCAGCAGTTTCCAGATATCGAATTCACCCCTCCACTTT.

V and J are TRBV20-1 and TRBJ2-5; 12 bases match TRBD2. V dropped 3 bases and J dropped 11; count of bases not matched to a gene: 13. Germline V lookup: CDR1 DFQATT, CDR2 SNEGSKA (reference sequence). This CDR3 spans 15 amino acids. The CDR3 spells CSASGPSGRAIEQYF. In DNA, the CDR3 is TGCAGTGCTAGTGGCCCTAGCGGGAGGGCTATTGAGCAGTACTTC.

This clonotype occurred once. This could be a read error, since a much larger clone is one nucleotide away. The chain carries TRBV29-1 and TRBJ2-1; perhaps TRBD1 as D (5 bases). Germline values: CDR1 SQVTM, CDR2 ANQGSEA. The CDR3 has 14 residues. This CDR3 reads CSVGERGSCNEQFF. The CDR3 coding sequence is TGCAGCGTTGGAGAAAGGGGCTCCTGCAATGAGCAGTTCTTC.

This sequence joins TRBV21-1 and TRBJ2-5. TRBV21-1 is a pseudogene segment. CDR3 length equals 14 residues. The DNA for the CDR3 is TGTGCCAGCAGCAACGGACGGGTACAAGAGACCCAGTACTTC. Translation: CASSNGRVQETQYF.

This chain links TRBV5-1 with TRBJ1-2, with a tentative D call TRBD1 (5 bases). Trimming took off 0 bases at V and 3 bases at J, with 9 bases between the two ends. There are 14 residues in the CDR3. Germline assignment: CDR1 SGHRS and CDR2 YFSETQ. CDR3 sequence reads: CASSLDQGHYGYTF. CDR3 bases: TGCGCCAGCAGCTTGGATCAGGGCCACTATGGCTACACCTTC.

The V and J genes are TRBV12-3 or TRBV12-4 and TRBJ1-2; D is possibly TRBD1 (5 bases). V lost 6 bases, J lost 4 bases, and 12 bases lay in between. The CDR3 consists of 13 residues. DNA of the CDR3: TGTGCCAGCAGCAGGGACTCCGGCTATGGCTACACCTTC. This encodes CASSRDSGYGYTF.

This clonotype is a singleton in its sample. The chain recombines TRBV7-9 with TRBJ1-6; 7 bases are shared with TRBD1. The V and J ends lost 2 bases and 7 bases, in that order; junction bases with no gene match: 8. This CDR3 has 16 amino acids. Germline CDR1 SEHNR, CDR2 FQNEAQ (reference sequence). CDR3 loop: CASSLYARGGNSPLHF. The CDR3 nucleotides are TGTGCCAGCAGCTTATACGCCAGGGGGGGAAATTCACCCCTCCACTTT.

The table lists this clonotype with a few counts. This sequence joins TRBV20-1 and TRBJ1-2; perhaps TRBD1 as D (5 bases). The V gene's germline CDR1 is DFQATT and CDR2 SNEGSKA (reference sequence). Between the trimmed V and J ends, which lost 1 base and 7 bases, there was a span of 13 bases. There are 13 residues in the CDR3. The CDR3 sequence: CSARGRGATGYTF. The CDR3 DNA is TGCAGTGCTAGAGGGAGGGGCGCCACTGGCTACACCTTC.

The chain combines TRBV6-1 with TRBJ2-4; TRBD2 matches 11 bases. Germline V CDR1 and CDR2: MNHNS, SASEGT. Losses at the gene ends were 5 bases for V and 13 bases for J; bases not matched to a gene: 19. The CDR3 is made up of 17 amino acids. The CDR3 nucleotides are TGTGCCAGCAGTCCCCGACTAGCGGGAATGTCCTACAATGAGCAGTACTTC. It codes for CASSPRLAGMSYNEQYF.

The gene calls are TRBV12-3 or TRBV12-4 and TRBJ2-4, with 14 bases aligning to TRBD2. With the DNA end fitting TRBJ2-7 better, the J assignment may be wrong. This CDR3 spans 15 amino acids. The CDR3 loop is CASSAGTSGGYEQYF. CDR3 DNA sequence: TGTGCCAGCAGCGCGGGGACTAGCGGGGGCTACGAGCAGTACTTC.

The chain employs TRBV10-3 and TRBJ2-5; 7 nucleotides line up with TRBD2. Trimming at V came to 6 bases and at J to 5 bases, leaving 9 bases not matched to a gene. The CDR3 has 14 residues. Germline CDR1 is ENHRY and CDR2 is SYGVKD. The CDR3, as DNA: TGTGCCATCAGGGCGATTGCTAGCGGTGAGACCCAGTACTTC. Encoded protein: CAIRAIASGETQYF.

The rearrangement uses TRBV12-3 or TRBV12-4 and TRBJ2-7; 7 bases fit TRBD2. Losses at the gene ends were 8 bases for V and 7 bases for J; bases not matched to a gene: 17. The CDR3 totals 15 residues. CDR3 in amino acids: CASVSWTSGTNEQYF. DNA for the CDR3: TGTGCCAGCGTCTCGTGGACTAGTGGTACGAATGAGCAGTACTTC.

The chain recombines TRBV7-9 with TRBJ2-7; D uncertain. With 8 bases removed from V and 7 bases from J, the gap between germline ends came to 12 bases. The germline gives CDR1 SEHNR, CDR2 FQNEAQ (reference sequence). The CDR3 has 11 amino acids. CDR3 sequence: CASHSNNEQYF. DNA for the CDR3: TGTGCCAGCCACTCAAACAATGAGCAGTACTTC.

The chain recombines TRBV4-1 with TRBJ1-2; D is unresolved. Germline assignment: CDR1 MGHRA and CDR2 YSYEKL. The CDR3 totals 15 residues. The V end was cut by 3 bases, the J end by 4 bases, with 15 bases between. CDR3 sequence (DNA): TGCGCCAGCAGCCACGACCCCGGGAGTGGCTATGGCTACACCTTC. It encodes CASSHDPGSGYGYTF.

The V and J genes are TRBV2 and TRBJ2-3, with 7 bases matching TRBD1. There are 16 residues in the CDR3. Germline CDR1 reads SNHLY; CDR2 reads FYNNEI. J was trimmed by 4 bases and V by 8 bases; bases with no gene match: 15. The CDR3 protein is CASPEDGVTGADTQYF. Written as DNA, the CDR3 is TGTGCCAGCCCAGAAGACGGGGTAACAGGGGCAGATACGCAGTATTTT.

V is TRBV12-3 or TRBV12-4 and J is TRBJ2-1, with a weak D call TRBD1 (6 bases). The CDR3 totals 12 residues. Deletions cut 5 bases from V and 10 bases from J, with 12 bases between. CDR3 sequence: CASSPRTVEQFF. CDR3 DNA sequence: TGTGCCAGCAGTCCACGGACAGTCGAGCAGTTCTTC.